The 6 T cell receptor beta chains in this list originate from one sample, sequenced in a study of cytomegalovirus exposure and HLA in healthy donors. PCR amplification relied on 60 Vbeta primers (plus 13 Jbeta primers). Produced via immunoSEQ multiplex PCR; TCRdb's table is partial and in-frame only. Seen here are about 100,000 clones, approximately 81% observed once, and the top ten hold 4.2%. The sample was PBMCs. All receptors come from a woman in her 70s in good health and CMV-seropositive.

This chain joins TRBV4-2 and TRBJ2-7, with TRBD2 matching over 8 bases. The CDR3 extends over 15 amino acids. J was trimmed by 2 bases and V by 1 base; bases with no gene match: 4. Germline CDR1 reads LGHNA; CDR2 reads YNFKEQ. The CDR3 reads CASSQVERETYEQYF. Written as DNA, the CDR3 is TGTGCCAGCAGCCAAGTCGAGCGGGAGACCTACGAGCAGTACTTC.

This clone has only a few counts. In the same sample, other DNA sequences code for this CDR3. The V call is TRBV4-3, the J call TRBJ1-2; 7 positions agree with TRBD1. The germline V gene has CDR1 LGHNA and CDR2 YSLEER. V shed 5 bases and J 4 bases; nucleotides not matched to a gene: 7. The CDR3 length is 14 residues. Here the CDR3 reads CASSERRDSYGYTF. Here the CDR3 DNA reads TGCGCCAGCAGCGAACGACGGGACAGCTATGGCTACACCTTC.

The J gene is TRBJ2-7, the V gene TRBV9; D perhaps matches TRBD1 (5 bases). Trimming removed 0 bases from V and 2 bases from J, with 9 bases in between. Germline lookup yields CDR1 SGDLS and CDR2 YYNGEE. This CDR3 region has 14 residues. The CDR3 spells CASSVGTKAYEQYF. CDR3 DNA sequence: TGTGCCAGCAGCGTAGGGACAAAAGCCTACGAGCAGTACTTC.

This rearrangement joins TRBV25-1 to TRBJ2-5, with TRBD2 matching over 11 bases. The CDR3 is 16 residues long. Germline assignment: CDR1 MGHDK and CDR2 SYGVNS. V was pared by 3 bases and J by 1 base, with 4 bases of the junction left unmatched. The CDR3 bases are TGTGCCAGCAGTGAGGGACTAGCGGCTCTCCAAGAGACCCAGTACTTC. Its protein is CASSEGLAALQETQYF.

The chain combines TRBV18 with TRBJ2-2; 12 bases are shared with TRBD2. The CDR3 is made up of 16 amino acids. V dropped 4 bases and J dropped 2; count of bases not matched to a gene: 2. Germline V gives CDR1 KGHSH, CDR2 LQKENI. The CDR3 region has the DNA TGTGCCAGCTCACTGACTAGCGGGAGTAACACCGGGGAGCTGTTTTTT. This gives the protein CASSLTSGSNTGELFF.

This clone has a single count. This chain connects TRBV6-4 to TRBJ2-3; weak D call: TRBD2 (5 bases). CDR1 MRHNA and CDR2 SNTAGT come from the germline V gene. Trimming left V 6 bases short and J 2 bases short, with 24 bases between. This CDR3 comprises 18 residues. DNA of the CDR3: TGTGCCAGCAGGGAGCCGGGAAAAAGCCCCTGGGCCACAGATACGCAGTATTTT. Encoded protein: CASREPGKSPWATDTQYF.